What follows describes a single T cell receptor (beta chain). Its antigen is not identified. The study separated CD4+ cells into CD45RA+ naive and CD45RA-negative memory subsets. This entry belongs to a study of shared clonotypes between healthy human individuals. Method: immunoSEQ multiplex PCR; TCRdb's copy keeps in-frame clones and lacks some. The table includes approximately 2.1 million clones, roughly 93% detected once. Study conclusions and caveats: Compared with clonotypes that all four donors shared, non-shared clonotypes had lower generation probabilities.

This CDR3 is 20 amino acids long. Germline CDR1 ENHRY, CDR2 SYGVKD. The V segment lost 0 bases and the J segment 2 bases; nucleotides outside the gene matches: 7. The origin of this receptor is a man younger than 35 in good health. Some clones in this sample may be carry-over from other donors' samples. Sequencing was carried out using naive CD4+ T cells from PBMCs. Subset specified: CD45RA+ positively selected. The chain carries TRBV10-3 and TRBJ2-1; 16 nucleotides align to TRBD2. CDR3 protein: CAISESGTSGRGGTYNEQFF. In nucleotides, the CDR3 is TGTGCCATCAGTGAGTCCGGGACTAGCGGGAGGGGGGGCACCTACAATGAGCAGTTCTTC.